This T cell receptor (beta chain) was obtained from a study of control samples from healthy donors and cancer patients. This CDR3 region has 13 residues. V was clipped by 6 bases and J by 1 base, with 10 bases between them. Generated by immunoSEQ multiplex PCR, the TCRdb table keeps only in-frame clones and is missing some. The sample yields around 12,000 clones, approximately 93% seen once. The sample holds one count of this clone. The receptor was isolated from an older man with lung cancer. The source material was PBMCs. The chain recombines TRBV12-3 or TRBV12-4 with TRBJ2-7, with no clear D. Written as DNA, the CDR3 is TGTGCCAGCAGCCGTGATCCTTCCTACGAGCAGTACTTC. Encoded protein: CASSRDPSYEQYF.